These 10 T cell receptor beta chains share one sample of origin, sequenced in a study of blood T cell repertoires in COVID-19. Some clones are missing from TCRdb's copy, which holds only in-frame ones; the method was immunoSEQ multiplex PCR. Of under 350,000 clones detected, about 88% appear once; the ten largest clones hold 3.6%. Material: peripheral blood. These receptors were taken from a man between 18 and 35 years old with active or convalescent COVID-19.

In this sample, this clone turned up a few times. The chain uses TRBV27 and TRBJ1-4, with D hard to call. This CDR3 spans 15 amino acids. V was shortened by 0 bases and J by 0 bases, with 5 bases between the two germline ends. Germline CDR1 is MNHEY and CDR2 is SMNVEV (reference sequence). This CDR3 reads CASSLSLATNEKLFF. The CDR3 DNA follows: TGTGCCAGCAGTTTATCGTTAGCAACTAATGAAAAACTGTTTTTT.

The chain has TRBV19 and TRBJ1-3, with a tentative D call TRBD1 (5 bases). Per germline, CDR1 LNHDA and CDR2 SQIVND (reference sequence). The CDR3 is 14 residues long. Trimming removed 6 bases at V and 2 bases at J, with 11 bases between. CDR3 protein: CASRTGATGNTIYF. The CDR3 DNA reads as TGTGCCAGTAGAACAGGAGCGACTGGAAACACCATATATTTT.

The chain joins TRBV9 to TRBJ1-1; D remains unclear. The length of the CDR3 is 14 residues. Germline CDR1 is SGDLS and CDR2 is YYNGEE. V lost 5 bases and J lost 3, with 14 bases in between. The CDR3 reads CASRLGDWDTEAFF. The CDR3 bases are TGTGCCAGCAGGTTAGGAGACTGGGACACTGAAGCTTTCTTT.

The V and J genes are TRBV6-6 and TRBJ2-5; TRBD2 is a possible D gene (5 bases). The ends were cut back, 6 bases at V and 3 bases at J, with 11 bases in the middle. CDR1 is MNHNY and CDR2 is SVGAGI in the germline V gene (reference sequence). The CDR3 is 13 residues long. The CDR3 sequence is CASRKRLEETQYF. The CDR3 bases are TGTGCCAGCAGGAAGCGGTTAGAAGAGACCCAGTACTTC.

The CDR3, as DNA: TGTGCCAGCAGCTTGAAAGATGGGACACCTAATGAAAAACTGTTTTTT. This sequence encodes CASSLKDGTPNEKLFF. The chain uses TRBV5-6 and TRBJ1-4; D possibly corresponds to TRBD1 (6 bases). Germline assignment: CDR1 SGHDT and CDR2 YYEEEE. Trimming pared 1 base from V and 3 bases from J, leaving 13 bases between. CDR3 size: 16 residues.

This rearrangement joins TRBV5-4 to TRBJ2-7, with D possibly TRBD1 on 6 matching bases. The CDR3 is made up of 14 amino acids. CDR1 and CDR2 (germline): SGHNT, YYREEE (reference sequence). Trimming removed 2 bases from V and 5 bases from J, with 14 bases in between. CDR3 loop: CASSFSQGSNEQYF. The CDR3 bases are TGTGCCAGCAGCTTTTCCCAGGGGTCAAACGAGCAGTACTTC.

This clone was seen just once. The chain links TRBV29-1 to TRBJ1-2; D gene ambiguous. Germline loops: CDR1 SQVTM, CDR2 ANQGSEA. The length of the CDR3 is 12 residues. Trimming removed 6 bases at V and 5 bases at J, with 13 bases between. The DNA for the CDR3 is TGCAGCGTCTCCTCCGGCGGGTATGGCTACACCTTC. This encodes CSVSSGGYGYTF.

The chain couples TRBV27 to TRBJ2-3; D unclear. CDR1 is MNHEY, CDR2 SMNVEV, per germline (reference sequence). The CDR3 is made up of 11 amino acids. V was cut by 6 bases and J by 6 bases, with 7 bases left in between. As DNA, the CDR3 is TGTGCCAGCAGCGCAGGCGATACGCAGTATTTT. Translated, it gives CASSAGDTQYF.

This clone has a single count. V and J are TRBV9 and TRBJ2-3; a weak D match, TRBD1 (6 bases). V lost 3 bases and J 8 bases, leaving 16 bases between the germline ends. Germline V gene lookup returns CDR1 SGDLS and CDR2 YYNGEE. The CDR3 length is 14 residues. This chain's CDR3 is CASSGEVGHGTQYF. For the CDR3, the DNA is TGTGCCAGCAGCGGTGAGGTGGGACATGGTACGCAGTATTTT.

This chain connects TRBV27 to TRBJ1-1; 8 bases agree with TRBD1. CDR1 is MNHEY and CDR2 is SMNVEV in the germline V gene (reference sequence). This CDR3 has 13 amino acids. V lost 6 bases and J lost 5; bases outside the gene matches: 5. The CDR3 bases are TGTGCCAGCAGCTTACAGGGGGGTACTGAAGCTTTCTTT. Protein product: CASSLQGGTEAFF.